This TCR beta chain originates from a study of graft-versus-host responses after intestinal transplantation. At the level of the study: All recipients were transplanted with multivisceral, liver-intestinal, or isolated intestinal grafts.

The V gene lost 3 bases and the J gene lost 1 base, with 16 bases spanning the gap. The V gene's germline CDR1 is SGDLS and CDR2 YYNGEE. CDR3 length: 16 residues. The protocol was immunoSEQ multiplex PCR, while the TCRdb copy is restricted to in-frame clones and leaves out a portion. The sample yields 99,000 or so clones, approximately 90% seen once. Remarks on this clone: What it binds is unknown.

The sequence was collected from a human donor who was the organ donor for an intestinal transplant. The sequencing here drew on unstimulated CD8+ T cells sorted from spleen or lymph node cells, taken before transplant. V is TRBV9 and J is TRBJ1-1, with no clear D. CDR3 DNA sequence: TGTGCCAGCAGCGCCATTAAACGCCACACGAACACTGAAGCTTTCTTT. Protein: CASSAIKRHTNTEAFF. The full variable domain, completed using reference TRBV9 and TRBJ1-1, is DSGVTQTPKHLITATGQRVTLRCSPRSGDLSVYWYQQSLDQGLQFLIQYYNGEERAKGNILERFSAQQFPDLHSELNLSSLELGDSALYFCASSAIKRHTNTEAFFGQGTRLTVV.